The source of this T cell receptor beta chain is a study of tumor-infiltrating lymphocytes in glioblastoma multiforme. Points from the study as a whole: No surface-marker sorting into functional T cell subtypes was done.

Points on this clonotype: Its antigen is unknown.

TCR beta libraries were built from RNA through three nested multiplex PCR rounds using modified ARM-PCR. TCRdb called the multiplex PCR reads again in MiXCR, with one record for every CDR3 protein. The sample holds 15,000 or so distinct CDR3 sequences, 65% to 80% seen once. The CDR3 runs to 12 residues. Per the germline V gene, CDR1 is SQVTM and CDR2 is ANQGSEA. J gave up 5 bases and V 7 bases, and 7 bases lay outside the gene matches. J is TRBJ1-2 and V is TRBV29-1; TRBD1 matches at 7 bases. This TCR was recovered from a male donor with glioblastoma. Sequencing was carried out using brain tumor tissue. The CDR3 region has the DNA TGCAGCGCACACACAGGGGTATATGGCTACACCTTC. Translating gives CSAHTGVYGYTF.